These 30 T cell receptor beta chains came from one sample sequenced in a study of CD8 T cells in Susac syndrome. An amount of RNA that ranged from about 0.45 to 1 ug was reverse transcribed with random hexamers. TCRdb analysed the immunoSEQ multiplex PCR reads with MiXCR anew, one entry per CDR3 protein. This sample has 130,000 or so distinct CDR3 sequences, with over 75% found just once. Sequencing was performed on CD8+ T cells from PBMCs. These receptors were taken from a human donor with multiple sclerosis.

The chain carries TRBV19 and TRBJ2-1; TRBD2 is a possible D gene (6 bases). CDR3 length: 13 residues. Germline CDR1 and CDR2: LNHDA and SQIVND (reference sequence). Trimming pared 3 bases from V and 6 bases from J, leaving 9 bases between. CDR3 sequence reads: CASSMLGGNEQFF. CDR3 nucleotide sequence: TGTGCCAGTAGTATGTTGGGGGGCAATGAGCAGTTCTTC.

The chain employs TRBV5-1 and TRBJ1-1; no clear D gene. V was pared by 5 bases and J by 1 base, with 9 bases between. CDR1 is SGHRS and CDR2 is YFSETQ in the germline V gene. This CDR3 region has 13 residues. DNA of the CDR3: TGCGCCAGCAGAAGTCACCCGAACACTGAAGCTTTCTTT. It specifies CASRSHPNTEAFF.

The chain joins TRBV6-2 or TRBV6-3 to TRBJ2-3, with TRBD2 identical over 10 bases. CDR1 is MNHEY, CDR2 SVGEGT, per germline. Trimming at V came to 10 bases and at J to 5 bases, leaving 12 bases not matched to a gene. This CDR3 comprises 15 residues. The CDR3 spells CAILITSGAGDTQYF. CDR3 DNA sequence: TGTGCCATCCTCATCACTAGCGGGGCGGGAGATACGCAGTATTTT.

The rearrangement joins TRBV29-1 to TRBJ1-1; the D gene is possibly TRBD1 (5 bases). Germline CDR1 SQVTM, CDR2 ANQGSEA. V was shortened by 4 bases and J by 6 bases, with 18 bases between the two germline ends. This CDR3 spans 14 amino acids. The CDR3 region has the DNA TGCAGCGTTGGAAACTTGGGGGGAATCGCTGAAGCTTTCTTT. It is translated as CSVGNLGGIAEAFF. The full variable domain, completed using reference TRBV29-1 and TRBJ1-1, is SAVISQKPSRDICQRGTSLTIQCQVDSQVTMMFWYRQQPGQSLTLIATANQGSEATYESGFVIDKFPISRPNLTFSTLTVSNMSPEDSSIYLCSVGNLGGIAEAFFGQGTRLTVV.

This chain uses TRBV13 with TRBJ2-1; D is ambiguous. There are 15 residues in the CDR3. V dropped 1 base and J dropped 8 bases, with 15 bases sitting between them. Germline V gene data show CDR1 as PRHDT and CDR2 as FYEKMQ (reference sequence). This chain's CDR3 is CASSLVAASIYEQFF. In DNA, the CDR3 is TGTGCCAGCAGCTTAGTAGCCGCATCCATTTATGAGCAGTTCTTC.

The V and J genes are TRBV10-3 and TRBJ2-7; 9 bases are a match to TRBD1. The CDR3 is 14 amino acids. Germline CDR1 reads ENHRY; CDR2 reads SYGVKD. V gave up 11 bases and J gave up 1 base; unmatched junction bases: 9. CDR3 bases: TGTGCCTCTAGGCCCGGGACAGGGTCCTACGAGCAGTACGTC. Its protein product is CASRPGTGSYEQYV.

The chain's CDR3 is CASSIPTGDTEAFF. The CDR3 coding sequence is TGCGCCAGCAGCATACCAACAGGGGACACTGAAGCTTTCTTT. The chain uses TRBV5-1 and TRBJ1-1, with 7 positions matching TRBD1. V gave up 4 bases and J gave up 3 bases; unmatched junction bases: 6. The CDR3 sequence is 14 residues long. CDR1 and CDR2 (germline): SGHRS, YFSETQ.

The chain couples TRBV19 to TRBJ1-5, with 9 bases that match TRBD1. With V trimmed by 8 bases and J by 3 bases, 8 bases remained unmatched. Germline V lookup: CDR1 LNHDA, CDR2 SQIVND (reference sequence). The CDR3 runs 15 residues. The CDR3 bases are TGTGCCAGTTCCCCCGGGACAGGGTACAATCAGCCCCAGCATTTT. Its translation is CASSPGTGYNQPQHF.

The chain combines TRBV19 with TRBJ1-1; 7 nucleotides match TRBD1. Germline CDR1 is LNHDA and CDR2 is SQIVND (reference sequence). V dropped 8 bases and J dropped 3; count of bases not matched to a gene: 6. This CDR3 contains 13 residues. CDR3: CASADRVDTEAFF. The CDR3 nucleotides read TGTGCCAGTGCAGACAGGGTGGACACTGAAGCTTTCTTT.

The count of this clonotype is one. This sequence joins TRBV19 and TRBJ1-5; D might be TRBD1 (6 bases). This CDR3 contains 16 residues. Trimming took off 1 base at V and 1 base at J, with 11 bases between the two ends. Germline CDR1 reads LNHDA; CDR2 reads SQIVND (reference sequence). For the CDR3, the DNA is TGTGCCAGTAGTATAGGGGGCAGGGGCAGCAATCAGCCCCAGCATTTT. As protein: CASSIGGRGSNQPQHF.

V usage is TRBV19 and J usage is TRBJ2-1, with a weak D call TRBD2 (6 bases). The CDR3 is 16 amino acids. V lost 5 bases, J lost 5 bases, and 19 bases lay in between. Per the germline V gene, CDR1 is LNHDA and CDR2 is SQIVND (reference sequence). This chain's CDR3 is CASSRTGRDWNNEQFF. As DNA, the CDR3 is TGTGCCAGTAGTCGGACCGGCCGGGACTGGAACAATGAGCAGTTCTTC. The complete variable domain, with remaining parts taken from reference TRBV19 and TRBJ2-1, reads DGGITQSPKYLFRKEGQNVTLSCEQNLNHDAMYWYRQDPGQGLRLIYYSQIVNDFQKGDIAEGYSVSREKKESFPLTVTSAQKNPTAFYLCASSRTGRDWNNEQFFGPGTRLTVL.

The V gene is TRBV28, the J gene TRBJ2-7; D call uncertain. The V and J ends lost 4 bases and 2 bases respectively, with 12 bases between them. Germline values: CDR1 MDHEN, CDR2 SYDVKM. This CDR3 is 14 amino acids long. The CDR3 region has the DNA TGTGCCAGCAGTTCGCCCCTTAGGGCCTACGAGCAGTACTTC. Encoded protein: CASSSPLRAYEQYF.

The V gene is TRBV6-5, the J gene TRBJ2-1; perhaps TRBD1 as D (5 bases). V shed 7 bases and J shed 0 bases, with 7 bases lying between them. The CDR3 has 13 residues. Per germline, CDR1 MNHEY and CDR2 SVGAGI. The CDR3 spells CASTQGSYNEQFF. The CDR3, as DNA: TGTGCCAGCACCCAGGGCTCCTACAATGAGCAGTTCTTC.

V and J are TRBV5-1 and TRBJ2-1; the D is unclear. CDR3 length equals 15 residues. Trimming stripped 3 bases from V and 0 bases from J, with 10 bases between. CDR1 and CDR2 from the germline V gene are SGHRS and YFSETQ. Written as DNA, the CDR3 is TGCGCCAGCAGCTCCGAGCCCCGCTCCTACAATGAGCAGTTCTTC. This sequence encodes CASSSEPRSYNEQFF.

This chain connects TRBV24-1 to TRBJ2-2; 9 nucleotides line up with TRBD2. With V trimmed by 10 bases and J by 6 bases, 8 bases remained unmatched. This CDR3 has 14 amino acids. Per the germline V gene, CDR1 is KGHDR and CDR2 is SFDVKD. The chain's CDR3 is CATGGGRAAGELFF. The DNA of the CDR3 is TGTGCCACTGGCGGCGGGAGGGCGGCCGGGGAGCTGTTTTTT.

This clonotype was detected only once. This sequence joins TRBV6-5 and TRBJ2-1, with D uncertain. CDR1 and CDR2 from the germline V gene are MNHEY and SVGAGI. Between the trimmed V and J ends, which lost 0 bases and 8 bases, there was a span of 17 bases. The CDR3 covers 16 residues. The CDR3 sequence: CASSYSPLDGYDEQFF. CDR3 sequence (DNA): TGTGCCAGCAGTTACTCGCCGTTGGATGGGTATGATGAGCAGTTCTTC.

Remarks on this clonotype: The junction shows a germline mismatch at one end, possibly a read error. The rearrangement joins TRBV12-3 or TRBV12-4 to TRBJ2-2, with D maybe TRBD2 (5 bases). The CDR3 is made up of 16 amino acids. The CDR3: CASSLSTTNGPGKLFF. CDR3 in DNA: TGTGCCAGCAGTCTGTCCACTACCAACGGCCCCGGGAAGCTGTTTTTT.

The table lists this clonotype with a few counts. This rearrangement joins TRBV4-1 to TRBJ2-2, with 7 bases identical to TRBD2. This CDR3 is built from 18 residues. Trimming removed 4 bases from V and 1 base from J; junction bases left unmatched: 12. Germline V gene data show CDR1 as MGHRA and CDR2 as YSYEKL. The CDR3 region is CASSRTHASGLNTGELFF. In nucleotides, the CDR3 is TGCGCCAGCAGCCGAACACACGCTAGCGGACTGAACACCGGGGAGCTGTTTTTT.

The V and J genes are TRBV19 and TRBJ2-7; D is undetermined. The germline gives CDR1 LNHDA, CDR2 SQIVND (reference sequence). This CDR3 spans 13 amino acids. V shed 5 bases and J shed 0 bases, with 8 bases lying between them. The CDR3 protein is CASSDSNSYEQYV. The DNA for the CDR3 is TGTGCCAGTAGTGACTCAAACTCCTACGAGCAGTACGTC.

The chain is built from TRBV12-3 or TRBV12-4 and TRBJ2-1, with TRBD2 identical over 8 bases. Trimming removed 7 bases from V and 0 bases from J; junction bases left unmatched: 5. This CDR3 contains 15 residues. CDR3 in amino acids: CASTPSGSSYNEQFF. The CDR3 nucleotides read TGTGCCAGCACCCCCAGCGGGAGCTCCTACAATGAGCAGTTCTTC.

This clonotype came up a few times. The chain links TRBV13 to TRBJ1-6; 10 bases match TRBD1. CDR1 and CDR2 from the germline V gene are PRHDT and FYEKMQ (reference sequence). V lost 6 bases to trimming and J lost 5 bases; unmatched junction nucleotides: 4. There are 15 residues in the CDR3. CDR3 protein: CASRGTGDNNSPLHF. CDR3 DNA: TGTGCCAGCAGGGGGACAGGGGACAATAATTCACCCCTCCACTTT.

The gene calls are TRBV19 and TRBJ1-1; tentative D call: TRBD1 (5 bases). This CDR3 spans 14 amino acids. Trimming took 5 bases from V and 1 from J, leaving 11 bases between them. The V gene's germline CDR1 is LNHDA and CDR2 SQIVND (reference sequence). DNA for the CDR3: TGTGCCAGTAGTTTCCGGGGCGCGAACACTGAAGCTTTCTTT. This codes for CASSFRGANTEAFF.

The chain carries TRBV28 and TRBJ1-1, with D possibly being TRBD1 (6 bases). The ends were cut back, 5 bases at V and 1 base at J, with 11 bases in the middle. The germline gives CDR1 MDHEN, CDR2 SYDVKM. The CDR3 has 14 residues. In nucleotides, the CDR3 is TGTGCCAGCAGTCTCAGGGGTCGGAACACTGAAGCTTTCTTT. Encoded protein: CASSLRGRNTEAFF.

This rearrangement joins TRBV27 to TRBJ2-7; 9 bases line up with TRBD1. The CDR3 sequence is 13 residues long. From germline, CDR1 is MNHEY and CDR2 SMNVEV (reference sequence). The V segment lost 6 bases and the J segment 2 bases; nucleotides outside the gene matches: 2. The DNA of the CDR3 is TGTGCCAGCAGGGGACAGGGTCCCTACGAGCAGTACGTC. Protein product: CASRGQGPYEQYV.

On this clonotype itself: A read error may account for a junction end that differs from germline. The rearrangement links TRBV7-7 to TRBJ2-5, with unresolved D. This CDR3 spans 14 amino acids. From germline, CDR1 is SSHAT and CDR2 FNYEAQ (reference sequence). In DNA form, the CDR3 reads TGTGCTAGCAGCTTAGCCGGGTACGAAGAGACCCAGTACTTC. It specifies CASSLAGYEETQYF.

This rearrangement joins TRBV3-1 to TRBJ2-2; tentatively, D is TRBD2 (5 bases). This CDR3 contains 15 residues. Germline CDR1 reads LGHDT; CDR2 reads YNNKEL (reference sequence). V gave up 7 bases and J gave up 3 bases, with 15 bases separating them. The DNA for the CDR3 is TGTGCCAGCACTTACGGGTCCGGGGACACCGGGGAGCTGTTTTTT. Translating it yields CASTYGSGDTGELFF. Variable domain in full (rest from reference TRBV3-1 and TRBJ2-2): DTAVSQTPKYLVTQMGNDKSIKCEQNLGHDTMYWYKQDSKKFLKIMFSYNNKELIINETVPNRFSPKSPDKAHLNLHINSLELGDSAVYFCASTYGSGDTGELFFGEGSRLTVL.

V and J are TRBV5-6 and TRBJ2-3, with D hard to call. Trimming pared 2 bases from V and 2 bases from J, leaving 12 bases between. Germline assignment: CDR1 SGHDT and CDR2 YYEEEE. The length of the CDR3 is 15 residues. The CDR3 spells CASSFKRAYTDTQYF. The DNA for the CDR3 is TGTGCCAGCAGCTTTAAACGGGCCTACACAGATACGCAGTATTTT. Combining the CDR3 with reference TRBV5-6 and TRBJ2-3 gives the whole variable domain DAGVTQSPTHLIKTRGQQVTLRCSPKSGHDTVSWYQQALGQGPQFIFQYYEEEERQRGNFPDRFSGHQFPNYSSELNVNALLLGDSALYLCASSFKRAYTDTQYFGPGTRLTVL.

For the CDR3, the DNA is TGTGCCAGCAGCTCTGGCCGGCAGCTAAACAATGAGCAGTTCTTC. Its protein product is CASSSGRQLNNEQFF. The rearrangement joins TRBV5-4 to TRBJ2-1, with no clear D. Trimming shortened V by 3 bases and J by 5 bases, and 15 bases separated the two germline ends. The CDR3 consists of 15 residues. Germline V gene lookup returns CDR1 SGHNT and CDR2 YYREEE (reference sequence).

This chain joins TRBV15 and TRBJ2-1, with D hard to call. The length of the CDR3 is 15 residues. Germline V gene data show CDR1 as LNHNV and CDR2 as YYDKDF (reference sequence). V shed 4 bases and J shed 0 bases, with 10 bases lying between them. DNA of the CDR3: TGTGCCACCAGCACCCCCGGTAGCTCCTACAATGAGCAGTTCTTC. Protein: CATSTPGSSYNEQFF.

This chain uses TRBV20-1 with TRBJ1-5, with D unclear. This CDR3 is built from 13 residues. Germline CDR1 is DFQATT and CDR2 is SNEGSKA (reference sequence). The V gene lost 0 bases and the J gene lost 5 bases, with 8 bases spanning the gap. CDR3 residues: CSARDTSYQPQHF. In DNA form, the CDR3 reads TGCAGTGCTAGAGACACGTCCTATCAGCCCCAGCATTTT.